What follows are 24 T cell receptor beta chains derived from one specimen sequenced in a study of cytomegalovirus exposure and HLA in healthy donors (dated by TCRdb to the late 2010s). The library was produced with the immunoSEQ multiplex PCR assay. For the multiplex PCR, a mixture combining 60 forward primers for TCR Vbeta segments and 13 reverse primers for TCR Jbeta segments was used. TCRdb holds this immuneACCESS table with in-frame rearrangements only. Some clones are missing; in checked studies, unresolved V genes explain under half, and the rest has no known cause. Counted in this sample were around 110,000 clones; about 70% of them appeared once. Roughly 0.76% of the sample is in the top ten clones. What was sequenced was PBMCs. These TCRs come from a boy aged 10-17 years in good health and CMV-seronegative.

This chain connects TRBV28 to TRBJ1-2; tentatively, D is TRBD1 (6 bases). Germline V CDR1 and CDR2: MDHEN, SYDVKM. This CDR3 is 14 amino acids long. V was trimmed by 1 base and J by 5 bases, leaving 11 bases between them. Here the CDR3 DNA reads TGTGCCAGCAGTTTATACAGGGTGGGGTATGGCTACACCTTC. Its translation is CASSLYRVGYGYTF.

The chain is built from TRBV6-5 and TRBJ2-3; perhaps TRBD2 as D (5 bases). V was shortened by 8 bases and J by 7 bases, with 10 bases between the two germline ends. The CDR3 extends over 11 amino acids. Germline-derived CDR1 and CDR2 are MNHEY and SVGAGI. CDR3 amino acids: CASLRGNTQYF. The DNA of the CDR3 is TGTGCCAGCCTGAGAGGGAATACGCAGTATTTT.

The chain has TRBV6-1 and TRBJ1-3; perhaps TRBD1 as D (6 bases). V was clipped by 6 bases and J by 0 bases, with 12 bases between them. The CDR3 loop spans 15 amino acids. CDR1 and CDR2 from the germline V gene are MNHNS and SASEGT. For the CDR3, the DNA is TGTGCCAGCAGATCGGGACATAACTCTGGAAACACCATATATTTT. Its protein is CASRSGHNSGNTIYF.

The chain joins TRBV9 to TRBJ2-3, with 8 bases fitting TRBD2. CDR1 SGDLS and CDR2 YYNGEE come from the germline V gene. V gave up 7 bases and J gave up 2 bases; unmatched junction bases: 6. The CDR3 covers 14 residues. The CDR3 nucleotides read TGTGCCAGCGGAACTAGCGGATTCACAGATACGCAGTATTTT. Its protein is CASGTSGFTDTQYF.

This clone was picked up a small number of times. This rearrangement joins TRBV5-1 to TRBJ2-7; TRBD1 matches 8 bases. V trimming: 0 bases; J trimming: 7 bases; junction bases outside the gene matches: 3. CDR3 size: 13 residues. In germline, CDR1 is SGHRS, CDR2 YFSETQ. CDR3 sequence reads: CASSLETGVEQYF. The CDR3 nucleotides read TGCGCCAGCAGCTTGGAGACAGGGGTGGAGCAGTACTTC.

This clone was counted a single time. The V and J genes are TRBV2 and TRBJ2-7; 11 nucleotides agree with TRBD2. The V segment lost 6 bases and the J segment 6 bases; nucleotides outside the gene matches: 13. Germline V gene sequence: CDR1 SNHLY, CDR2 FYNNEI. This CDR3 has 16 amino acids. CDR3 coding DNA: TGTGCCAGCAGGGGTCTTCCCGGGACTAGCGGCCTCGAGCAGTACTTC. Translated, it gives CASRGLPGTSGLEQYF.

This clone turned up a few times. The rearrangement links TRBV10-3 to TRBJ2-7; 7 bases fit TRBD2. V was pared by 1 base and J by 1 base, with 4 bases of the junction left unmatched. The V gene's germline CDR1 is ENHRY and CDR2 SYGVKD. The CDR3 totals 15 residues. CDR3 in amino acids: CAISEWGGTSYEQYF. Here the CDR3 DNA reads TGTGCCATCAGTGAGTGGGGGGGGACGTCCTACGAGCAGTACTTC.

The chain uses TRBV25-1 and TRBJ2-7; perhaps TRBD1 as D (7 bases). V lost 6 bases, J lost 5 bases, and 11 bases lay in between. Germline assignment: CDR1 MGHDK and CDR2 SYGVNS. CDR3 size: 12 residues. As DNA, the CDR3 is TGTGCCAGCAGGGCAGGGGGGCACGAGCAGTACTTC. Protein sequence: CASRAGGHEQYF.

V usage is TRBV2 and J usage is TRBJ1-5; possibly TRBD1 for D (6 bases). The CDR3 is made up of 11 amino acids. V was clipped by 8 bases and J by 9 bases, with 11 bases between them. Germline V gene sequence: CDR1 SNHLY, CDR2 FYNNEI. For the CDR3, the DNA is TGTGCCAGCGGGGGGGGCGGGCCCCAGCATTTT. It yields the protein CASGGGGPQHF.

The chain recombines TRBV5-1 with TRBJ1-2; 8 bases align to TRBD1. This CDR3 spans 14 amino acids. J was trimmed by 8 bases and V by 1 base; bases with no gene match: 7. In germline, CDR1 is SGHRS, CDR2 YFSETQ. Written as DNA, the CDR3 is TGCGCCAGCAGCTTGCTTCCGGGACAGGAAGGCTACACCTTC. Encoded protein: CASSLLPGQEGYTF.

The chain recombines TRBV7-3 with TRBJ2-5, with 7 nucleotides matching TRBD2. Germline CDR1 SGHTA, CDR2 FQGTGA. CDR3 length: 15 residues. The V segment lost 2 bases and the J segment 0 bases; nucleotides outside the gene matches: 3. The CDR3 DNA follows: TGTGCCAGCAGCTTATACGGGGGGAACCAAGAGACCCAGTACTTC. The encoded protein is CASSLYGGNQETQYF. Combining the CDR3 with reference TRBV7-3 and TRBJ2-5 gives the whole variable domain GAGVSQTPSNKVTEKGKYVELRCDPISGHTALYWYRQSLGQGPEFLIYFQGTGAADDSGLPNDRFFAVRPEGSVSTLKIQRTERGDSAVYLCASSLYGGNQETQYFGPGTRLLVL.

The chain joins TRBV25-1 to TRBJ2-5; 9 nucleotides match TRBD1. J gave up 10 bases and V 5 bases, and 14 bases lay outside the gene matches. Germline CDR1 MGHDK, CDR2 SYGVNS. The CDR3 length is 15 residues. Here the CDR3 reads CASSLLTGGPVGQYF. The CDR3 DNA reads as TGTGCCAGCAGTTTATTGACAGGGGGGCCGGTGGGCCAGTACTTC.

The chain combines TRBV30 with TRBJ1-3; D not resolved. CDR1 and CDR2 (germline): GTSNPN, SVGIG (reference sequence). Trimming stripped 6 bases from V and 4 bases from J, with 13 bases between. The CDR3 covers 13 residues. CDR3 region: CACPTSNGNTIYF. The DNA of the CDR3 is TGTGCCTGCCCGACATCTAACGGAAACACCATATATTTT.

This clone was observed a few times. The genes are TRBV12-5 and TRBJ1-2, with D possibly TRBD1 on 6 matching bases. The CDR3 loop spans 18 amino acids. CDR1 and CDR2 (germline): LGHNT, FRNRAP. V lost 1 base, J lost 0 bases, and 18 bases lay in between. CDR3 sequence: CASGLERGAGETNYGYTF. The CDR3 DNA sequence: TGTGCTAGTGGTTTGGAACGAGGGGCAGGGGAGACTAACTATGGCTACACCTTC.

The V call is TRBV9, the J call TRBJ2-7; 10 bases fit TRBD2. The CDR3 contains 15 residues. After removal of 2 bases from V and 3 bases from J, the junction contained 5 bases not matched to a gene. Germline CDR1 and CDR2: SGDLS and YYNGEE. CDR3 sequence reads: CASSVASGSVYEQYF. CDR3 nucleotides: TGTGCCAGCAGCGTTGCTAGCGGGAGTGTCTACGAGCAGTACTTC.

This chain joins TRBV5-1 and TRBJ2-1, with D perhaps matching TRBD1 (5 bases). The CDR3 totals 15 residues. Germline V lookup: CDR1 SGHRS, CDR2 YFSETQ. V was shortened by 2 bases and J by 0 bases, with 9 bases between the two germline ends. The CDR3 DNA is TGCGCCAGCAGCTTAACCGACAGCTCCTACAATGAGCAGTTCTTC. Protein product: CASSLTDSSYNEQFF.

V usage is TRBV12-2 and J usage is TRBJ1-5; the table names TRBD1, a call not compared with the DNA. TRBV12-2 is termed a pseudogene. The CDR3 is 15 amino acids. CDR3 protein: CASREPGQGFQPQHF. The CDR3 nucleotides read TGTGCAAGTCGCGAACCGGGACAGGGTTTTCAGCCCCAGCATTTT.

The rearrangement joins TRBV13 to TRBJ2-7, with D hard to call. Between the trimmed V and J ends, which lost 4 bases and 2 bases, there was a span of 9 bases. This CDR3 has 13 amino acids. Germline CDR1 reads PRHDT; CDR2 reads FYEKMQ (reference sequence). Written as DNA, the CDR3 is TGTGCCAGCAGCTCTTACATGGCCTACGAGCAGTACTTC. Its protein is CASSSYMAYEQYF. Full variable domain (missing parts from reference TRBV13 and TRBJ2-7): AAGVIQSPRHLIKEKRETATLKCYPIPRHDTVYWYQQGPGQDPQFLISFYEKMQSDKGSIPDRFSAQQFSDYHSELNMSSLELGDSALYFCASSSYMAYEQYFGPGTRLTVT.

V is TRBV21-1 and J is TRBJ2-1; TRBD2, the table's D call, lacks a check against the DNA. TRBV21-1 represents a pseudogene. The CDR3 consists of 17 residues. CDR3 nucleotides: TGTGCCAGCAGCAAAGTGCCAGCGGGAGGACCCTACAATGAGCAGTTCTTC. Translated, it gives CASSKVPAGGPYNEQFF.

V usage is TRBV19 and J usage is TRBJ1-5; no definite D call. Deletions cut 6 bases from V and 5 bases from J, with 11 bases between. The CDR3 runs 13 residues. In germline, CDR1 is LNHDA, CDR2 SQIVND (reference sequence). CDR3 region: CASSPLRDQPQHF. Here the CDR3 DNA reads TGTGCCAGTAGCCCCTTGCGGGATCAGCCCCAGCATTTT.

The V call is TRBV6-6, the J call TRBJ1-5; 7 bases fit TRBD1. This CDR3 has 14 residues. V trimming: 10 bases; J trimming: 4 bases; junction bases outside the gene matches: 10. Per the germline V gene, CDR1 is MNHNY and CDR2 is SVGAGI (reference sequence). The CDR3 reads CATLQGLENQPQHF. The CDR3 nucleotides are TGTGCCACCCTACAGGGGTTGGAGAATCAGCCCCAGCATTTT.

The gene calls are TRBV18 and TRBJ1-1, with TRBD1 identical over 9 bases. This CDR3 has 15 amino acids. J was trimmed by 0 bases and V by 6 bases; bases with no gene match: 5. CDR1 KGHSH and CDR2 LQKENI come from the germline V gene. The CDR3, as DNA: TGTGCCAGCTCCGGACAGGGGAGCATGAACACTGAAGCTTTCTTT. This translates into CASSGQGSMNTEAFF.

The chain couples TRBV29-1 to TRBJ1-2; 8 positions agree with TRBD1. With 5 bases clipped from V and 2 bases from J, the junction kept 1 base outside the gene matches. Germline values: CDR1 SQVTM, CDR2 ANQGSEA. The CDR3 spans 12 residues. For the CDR3, the DNA is TGCAGCGTTCAGGGGGCGAACTATGGCTACACCTTC. Protein product: CSVQGANYGYTF. The complete variable domain, with remaining parts taken from reference TRBV29-1 and TRBJ1-2, reads SAVISQKPSRDICQRGTSLTIQCQVDSQVTMMFWYRQQPGQSLTLIATANQGSEATYESGFVIDKFPISRPNLTFSTLTVSNMSPEDSSIYLCSVQGANYGYTFGSGTRLTVV.

The V gene is TRBV29-1, the J gene TRBJ2-7; 9 positions match TRBD2. The CDR3 runs to 15 residues. Germline lookup yields CDR1 SQVTM and CDR2 ANQGSEA. V gave up 4 bases and J gave up 3 bases; unmatched junction bases: 10. Here the CDR3 reads CSVGYWTSAHYEQYF. The CDR3 nucleotides read TGCAGCGTTGGGTATTGGACTAGCGCACACTACGAGCAGTACTTC.